The 19 T cell receptor beta chains given below trace back to one sample, sequenced in a study of T cell responses to AZD1222 COVID-19 vaccine. Profiled with immunoSEQ multiplex PCR; TCRdb holds only in-frame clones, not every one. The sample gives around 140,000 clones, 90% of which show up once; less than 8.5% is in the top ten. The specimen comprised peripheral blood, sampled on day 0 of AZD1222 vaccination. All receptors derive from an adult in good health.

The V gene is TRBV12-3 or TRBV12-4, the J gene TRBJ2-3; D gene unclear. The CDR3 is 13 amino acids. Trimming removed 5 bases from V and 11 bases from J, with 17 bases in between. CDR3 sequence reads: CASSIDGGYGQYF. CDR3 DNA sequence: TGTGCCAGCAGTATCGACGGCGGCTATGGGCAGTATTTT.

The chain links TRBV27 to TRBJ1-4; tentative D call: TRBD1 (6 bases). CDR1 is MNHEY, CDR2 SMNVEV, per germline (reference sequence). The CDR3 contains 17 residues. Deletions cut 2 bases from V and 0 bases from J, with 13 bases between. As DNA, the CDR3 is TGTGCCAGCAGTTTAAGCGGACAGCTCCCAACTAATGAAAAACTGTTTTTT. It encodes CASSLSGQLPTNEKLFF.

The chain links TRBV7-2 to TRBJ1-4; possible D gene TRBD1, 6 bases. V lost 0 bases, J lost 6 bases, and 11 bases lay in between. The CDR3 has 15 residues. The germline gives CDR1 SGHTA, CDR2 FQGNSA. CDR3 amino acids: CASSLAAGAYEKLFF. The CDR3 coding sequence is TGTGCCAGCAGCTTAGCAGCAGGGGCCTATGAAAAACTGTTTTTT.

This clone was seen only once. This chain joins TRBV24-1 and TRBJ2-5; 9 nucleotides align to TRBD1. Per the germline V gene, CDR1 is KGHDR and CDR2 is SFDVKD. CDR3 length equals 13 residues. V lost 9 bases, J lost 4 bases, and 5 bases stayed unmatched. The CDR3 DNA reads TGTGCCACCGGGACAGGGCCTTCAGAGACCCAGTACTTC. Amino acid sequence: CATGTGPSETQYF.

V and J are TRBV19 and TRBJ1-6; 7 bases align to TRBD1. Germline values: CDR1 LNHDA, CDR2 SQIVND (reference sequence). V gave up 5 bases and J gave up 16 bases; unmatched junction bases: 14. The CDR3 contains 14 residues. The chain's CDR3 is CASSARGGVRPLHF. DNA of the CDR3: TGTGCCAGTAGTGCCAGGGGGGGAGTCAGACCACTCCACTTT.

The V call is TRBV14, the J call TRBJ1-6, with D unclear. This CDR3 region has 12 residues. Trimming shortened V by 0 bases and J by 10 bases, and 4 bases separated the two germline ends. Germline CDR1 reads SGHDN; CDR2 reads FVKESK. The CDR3 spells CASSQEDSPLHF. DNA of the CDR3: TGTGCCAGCAGCCAAGAGGACTCACCCCTCCACTTT.

This clone occurred a few times. The rearrangement uses TRBV4-3 and TRBJ1-6; D call uncertain. The CDR3 spans 17 residues. Germline V gene data show CDR1 as LGHNA and CDR2 as YSLEER. The V end was cut by 2 bases, the J end by 8 bases, with 19 bases between. DNA for the CDR3: TGCGCCAGCAGCCAACTTACCGGACGAATCACAGATTCACCCCTCCACTTT. This gives the protein CASSQLTGRITDSPLHF.

The chain links TRBV5-6 to TRBJ1-2; D is possibly TRBD1 (5 bases). Trimming left V 4 bases short and J 0 bases short, with 10 bases between. This CDR3 spans 14 amino acids. CDR1 SGHDT and CDR2 YYEEEE come from the germline V gene. CDR3 sequence (DNA): TGTGCCAGCAGCGTGGGGGGAGCTAACTATGGCTACACCTTC. Translating gives CASSVGGANYGYTF.

The rearrangement links TRBV28 to TRBJ2-5; 8 bases fit TRBD2. This CDR3 contains 16 residues. The V gene's germline CDR1 is MDHEN and CDR2 SYDVKM. V shed 3 bases and J 4 bases; nucleotides not matched to a gene: 10. CDR3: CASSFYRSGEAETQYF. The CDR3 bases are TGTGCCAGCAGTTTTTATCGTAGCGGGGAAGCAGAGACCCAGTACTTC.

The V call is TRBV6-5, the J call TRBJ1-2; D is uncertain. The ends were cut back, 4 bases at V and 8 bases at J, with 8 bases in the middle. Germline lookup yields CDR1 MNHEY and CDR2 SVGAGI. The CDR3 runs 11 residues. The CDR3 region has the DNA TGTGCCAGCAGTTCGGCGCGCGGCTACACCTTC. Residues: CASSSARGYTF.

This sequence joins TRBV10-3 and TRBJ1-1, with D hard to call. The germline V gene encodes CDR1 ENHRY and CDR2 SYGVKD. V dropped 0 bases and J dropped 4 bases, with 9 bases sitting between them. The CDR3 totals 14 residues. CDR3 sequence reads: CAISESYGVTEAFF. The CDR3 DNA reads as TGTGCCATCAGTGAGTCGTATGGTGTCACTGAAGCTTTCTTT.

The chain is built from TRBV5-4 and TRBJ2-2; 12 bases are shared with TRBD2. CDR1 and CDR2 (germline): SGHNT, YYREEE (reference sequence). There are 17 residues in the CDR3. V lost 2 bases, J lost 3 bases, and 5 bases stayed unmatched. CDR3 sequence: CASSFTSGGTYTGELFF. The CDR3 coding sequence is TGTGCCAGCAGCTTTACTAGCGGGGGGACATACACCGGGGAGCTGTTTTTT.

V is TRBV7-2 and J is TRBJ2-7; 9 bases match TRBD2. Germline CDR1 SGHTA, CDR2 FQGNSA. Unmatched junction bases numbered 8, after V lost 2 bases and J lost 3 bases. This CDR3 has 16 amino acids. The CDR3 sequence is CASSLTTSGLSYEQYF. In DNA, the CDR3 is TGTGCCAGCAGCTTAACGACTAGCGGACTTAGCTACGAGCAGTACTTC. The full variable domain, rest sourced from reference TRBV7-2 and TRBJ2-7, is GAGVSQSPSNKVTEKGKDVELRCDPISGHTALYWYRQSLGQGLEFLIYFQGNSAPDKSGLPSDRFSAERTGGSVSTLTIQRTQQEDSAVYLCASSLTTSGLSYEQYFGPGTRLTVT.

This chain connects TRBV7-2 to TRBJ2-2, with 7 bases aligning to TRBD1. CDR1 and CDR2 (germline): SGHTA, FQGNSA. The CDR3 loop spans 15 amino acids. V shed 8 bases and J 5 bases; nucleotides not matched to a gene: 11. The CDR3 reads CASCRQGRYTGELFF. The CDR3 DNA sequence: TGTGCCAGCTGCAGACAGGGAAGATATACCGGGGAGCTGTTTTTT.

The chain uses TRBV5-1 and TRBJ2-7, with 9 nucleotides matching TRBD2. This CDR3 contains 14 residues. Germline CDR1 reads SGHRS; CDR2 reads YFSETQ. V was clipped by 4 bases and J by 2 bases; unmatched bases: 4. This chain's CDR3 is CASSVLAGTYEQYF. The CDR3 region has the DNA TGCGCCAGCAGCGTGCTAGCGGGAACCTACGAGCAGTACTTC.

The chain carries TRBV15 and TRBJ2-7, with 7 bases identical to TRBD2. Germline CDR1 LNHNV, CDR2 YYDKDF (reference sequence). J lost 5 bases, V lost 3 bases, and 10 bases had no gene match. The CDR3 is 15 residues long. The CDR3 protein is CATSRGRGEKNEQYF. The DNA for the CDR3 is TGTGCCACCAGCAGGGGGAGGGGAGAAAAAAACGAGCAGTACTTC.

The chain recombines TRBV6-2 or TRBV6-3 with TRBJ2-2; 8 positions match TRBD1. Germline V gene lookup returns CDR1 MNHEY and CDR2 SVGEGT. Trimming cost V 2 bases and J 1 base; bases outside gene matches: 6. The CDR3 has 17 amino acids. The CDR3 loop reads CASSYNPDRVNTGELFF. The DNA for the CDR3 is TGTGCCAGCAGTTACAACCCGGACAGGGTGAACACCGGGGAGCTGTTTTTT.

V gene TRBV4-1 combines with J gene TRBJ2-1; D perhaps matches TRBD1 (5 bases). The CDR3 spans 13 residues. The ends were cut back, 0 bases at V and 7 bases at J, with 7 bases in the middle. Germline CDR1 reads MGHRA; CDR2 reads YSYEKL. This CDR3 is CASSQDQGNEQFF. CDR3 DNA sequence: TGCGCCAGCAGCCAAGATCAGGGTAATGAGCAGTTCTTC.

The V and J genes are TRBV3-1 (or the pseudogene TRBV3-2) and TRBJ1-1; 9 bases are shared with TRBD1. V trimming: 6 bases; J trimming: 4 bases; junction bases outside the gene matches: 9. The CDR3 runs 15 residues. Germline CDR1 and CDR2: LGHDT and YNNKEL (reference sequence). The CDR3 spells CASSRTTGGRTEAFF. The DNA for the CDR3 is TGTGCCAGCAGTCGGACAACAGGGGGCCGCACTGAAGCTTTCTTT.